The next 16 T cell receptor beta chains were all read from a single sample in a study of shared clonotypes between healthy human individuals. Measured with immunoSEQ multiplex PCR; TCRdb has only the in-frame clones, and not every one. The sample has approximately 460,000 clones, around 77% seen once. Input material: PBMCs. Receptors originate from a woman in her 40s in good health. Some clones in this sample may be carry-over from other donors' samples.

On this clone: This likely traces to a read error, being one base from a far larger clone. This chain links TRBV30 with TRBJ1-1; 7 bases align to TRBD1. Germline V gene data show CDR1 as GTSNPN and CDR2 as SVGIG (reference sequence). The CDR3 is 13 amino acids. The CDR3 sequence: CAWSPDRNTEASF. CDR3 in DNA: TGTGCCTGGAGCCCGGACAGGAACACTGAAGCTTCCTTT. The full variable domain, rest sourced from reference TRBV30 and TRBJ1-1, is SQTIHQWPATLVQPVGSPLSLECTVEGTSNPNLYWYRQAAGRGLQLLFYSVGIGQISSEVPQNLSASRPQDRQFILSSKKLLLSDSGFYLCAWSPDRNTEASFGQGTRLTVV.

In DNA form, the CDR3 reads TGTGCCGGGGGACTAGTAGTTGAGCAGTTCTTC. Translation: CAGGLVVEQFF. This chain links TRBV2 with TRBJ2-1; TRBD2 aligns across 8 bases. The germline V gene encodes CDR1 SNHLY and CDR2 FYNNEI. J gave up 9 bases and V 11 bases, and 6 bases lay outside the gene matches. The CDR3 consists of 11 residues.

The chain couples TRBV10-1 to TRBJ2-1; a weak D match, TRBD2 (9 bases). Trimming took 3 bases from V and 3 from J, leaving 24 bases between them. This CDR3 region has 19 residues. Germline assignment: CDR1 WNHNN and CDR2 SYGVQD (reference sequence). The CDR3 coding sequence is TGCGCCAGCAGTGACGCGGGGGGGACAGGTTTCCCCCTCTACAATGAGCAGTTCTTC. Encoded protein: CASSDAGGTGFPLYNEQFF.

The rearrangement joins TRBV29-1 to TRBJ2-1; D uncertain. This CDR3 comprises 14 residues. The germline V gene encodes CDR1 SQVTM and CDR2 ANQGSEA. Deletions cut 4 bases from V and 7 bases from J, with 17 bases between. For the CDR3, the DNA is TGCAGCGTTGGGTTAGGTGGCTTTCCAAATGAGCAGTTCTTC. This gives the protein CSVGLGGFPNEQFF.

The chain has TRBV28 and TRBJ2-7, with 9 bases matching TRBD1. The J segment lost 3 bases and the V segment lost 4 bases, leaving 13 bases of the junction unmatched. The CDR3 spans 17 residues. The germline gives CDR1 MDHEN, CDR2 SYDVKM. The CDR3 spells CASSYDQGTGWDYEQYF. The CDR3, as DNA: TGTGCCAGCAGTTACGACCAAGGGACAGGGTGGGACTACGAGCAGTACTTC.

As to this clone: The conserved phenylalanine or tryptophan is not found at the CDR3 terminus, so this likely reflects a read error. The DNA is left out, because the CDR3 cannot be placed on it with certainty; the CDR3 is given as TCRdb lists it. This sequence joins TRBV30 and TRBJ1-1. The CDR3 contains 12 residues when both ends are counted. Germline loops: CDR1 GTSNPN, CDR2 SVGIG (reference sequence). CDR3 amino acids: CAWGAGPTEALL.

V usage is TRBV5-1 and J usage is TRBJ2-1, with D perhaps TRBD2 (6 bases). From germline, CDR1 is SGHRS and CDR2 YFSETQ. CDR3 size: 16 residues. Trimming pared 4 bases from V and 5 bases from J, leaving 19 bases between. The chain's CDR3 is CASSGPLTGVDNEQFF. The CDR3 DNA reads TGCGCCAGCAGCGGCCCCCTAACGGGAGTAGACAATGAGCAGTTCTTC.

In DNA, the CDR3 is TGTGCCAGCTCACCCGTAACGGCATACTTTGAAAAACTGTTTTTT. The encoded protein is CASSPVTAYFEKLFF. The rearrangement uses TRBV18 and TRBJ1-4, with no clear D. The CDR3 is 15 amino acids. Germline V gene lookup returns CDR1 KGHSH and CDR2 LQKENI. The V gene lost 3 bases and the J gene lost 7 bases, with 15 bases spanning the gap.

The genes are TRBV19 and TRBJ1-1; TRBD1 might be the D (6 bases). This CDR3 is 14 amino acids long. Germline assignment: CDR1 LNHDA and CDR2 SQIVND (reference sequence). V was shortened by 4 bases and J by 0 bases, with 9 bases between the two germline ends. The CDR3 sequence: CASSRQALNTEAFF. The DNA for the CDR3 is TGTGCCAGTAGTAGACAGGCCCTGAACACTGAAGCTTTCTTT.

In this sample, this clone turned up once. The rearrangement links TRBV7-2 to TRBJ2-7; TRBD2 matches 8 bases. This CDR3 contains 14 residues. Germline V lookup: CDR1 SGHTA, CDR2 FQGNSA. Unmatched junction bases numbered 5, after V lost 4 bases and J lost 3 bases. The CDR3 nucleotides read TGTGCCAGCAGCTCCCGTAGCGGGAACTACGAGCAGTACTTC. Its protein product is CASSSRSGNYEQYF.

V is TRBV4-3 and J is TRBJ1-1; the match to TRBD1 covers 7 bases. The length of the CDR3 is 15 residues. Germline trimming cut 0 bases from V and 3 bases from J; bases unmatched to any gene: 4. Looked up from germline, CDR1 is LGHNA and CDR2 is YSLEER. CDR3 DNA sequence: TGCGCCAGCAGCCAAGAGGTCAGGGGGGACACTGAAGCTTTCTTT. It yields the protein CASSQEVRGDTEAFF.

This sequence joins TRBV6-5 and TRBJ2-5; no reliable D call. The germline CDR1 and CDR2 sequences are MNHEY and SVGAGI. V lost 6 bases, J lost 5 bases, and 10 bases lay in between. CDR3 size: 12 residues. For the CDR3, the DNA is TGTGCCAGCAGGCTAGGTCGCGAGACCCAGTACTTC. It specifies CASRLGRETQYF.

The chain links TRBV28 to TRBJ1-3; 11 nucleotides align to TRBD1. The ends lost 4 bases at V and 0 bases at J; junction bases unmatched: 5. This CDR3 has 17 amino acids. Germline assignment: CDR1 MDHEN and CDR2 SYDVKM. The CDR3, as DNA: TGTGCCAGCAGTTCACCTGGGACAGGGGGCTCTGGAAACACCATATATTTT. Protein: CASSSPGTGGSGNTIYF.

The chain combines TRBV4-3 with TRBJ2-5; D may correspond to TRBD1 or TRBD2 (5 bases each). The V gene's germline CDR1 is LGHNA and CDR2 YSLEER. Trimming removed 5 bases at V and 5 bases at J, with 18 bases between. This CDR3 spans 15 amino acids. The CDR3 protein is CASSVLTGDGETQYF. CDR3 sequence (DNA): TGCGCCAGCAGCGTACTTACCGGGGACGGGGAGACCCAGTACTTC.

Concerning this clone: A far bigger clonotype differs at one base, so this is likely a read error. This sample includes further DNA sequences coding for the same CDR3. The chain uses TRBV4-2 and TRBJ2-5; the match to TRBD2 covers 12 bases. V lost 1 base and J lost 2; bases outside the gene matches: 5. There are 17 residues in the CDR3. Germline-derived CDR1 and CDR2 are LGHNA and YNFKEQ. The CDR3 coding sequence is TGTGCCAGCAGCCAAGGAACTAGCGGGGGGACTCAAGAGACCCAGTACTTC. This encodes CASSQGTSGGTQETQYF.

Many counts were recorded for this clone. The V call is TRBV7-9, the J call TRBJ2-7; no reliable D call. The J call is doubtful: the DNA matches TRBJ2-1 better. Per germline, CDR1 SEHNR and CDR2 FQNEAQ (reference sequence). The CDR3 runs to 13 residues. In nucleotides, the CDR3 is TGTGCCAGCAGTCCGCCAGTAGAGGATGAGCAGTTCTTC. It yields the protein CASSPPVEDEQFF.